What follows are 15 T cell receptor beta chains derived from one specimen sequenced in a study of T cells in Graves' hyperthyroidism and ophthalmopathy. The investigators amplified TCR beta CDR3 regions from RNA transcripts. A first-round RT-PCR of the TCR CDR3 used the HTBI primer set. TCRdb itself ran the multiplex PCR reads through MiXCR, one entry per CDR3 protein. Here the sample spans hundreds of thousands of distinct CDR3 sequences, around 45% being singletons. Sequencing was done on a sample of peripheral blood or thyroid tissue (not recorded which). The receptors originated from a woman aged 18-35 years with Graves' hyperthyroidism.

This clonotype was picked up a small number of times. This sequence joins TRBV6-1 and TRBJ2-7; 9 bases are shared with TRBD2. Trimming removed 6 bases from V and 0 bases from J; junction bases left unmatched: 9. Looked up from germline, CDR1 is MNHNS and CDR2 is SASEGT. This CDR3 comprises 16 residues. The CDR3 protein is CASRAVAGEGSYEQYF. The CDR3 DNA sequence: TGTGCCAGCAGGGCAGTAGCGGGAGAGGGCTCCTACGAGCAGTACTTC.

This clonotype was seen a single time. This CDR3 fails to terminate in the conserved phenylalanine or tryptophan, so it likely reflects a read error. Because the CDR3's place on the DNA is in doubt, the DNA is left out and the CDR3 is given as listed by TCRdb. V and J are TRBV19 and TRBJ2-6; the tabulated D call, TRBD1, remains unverified against the DNA. The CDR3 is 9 residues long, counting both termini. Germline values: CDR1 LNHDA, CDR2 SQIVND (reference sequence). The CDR3 reads CASSALGTP.

This clonotype was observed a single time. The rearrangement uses TRBV9 and TRBJ1-3, with D perhaps matching TRBD1 (5 bases). Germline V lookup: CDR1 SGDLS, CDR2 YYNGEE. Trimming took 4 bases from V and 2 from J, leaving 13 bases between them. This CDR3 is 15 amino acids long. The CDR3, as DNA: TGTGCCAGCAGCCCCACGGGGGGGGCTGGAAACACCATATATTTT. It yields the protein CASSPTGGAGNTIYF.

This clonotype turned up a few times. The rearrangement joins TRBV5-1 to TRBJ1-1, with D perhaps TRBD1 (5 bases). Trimming pared 0 bases from V and 1 base from J, leaving 7 bases between. The CDR3 is made up of 14 amino acids. Looked up from germline, CDR1 is SGHRS and CDR2 is YFSETQ. The CDR3 is CASSLAQGNTEAFF. CDR3 bases: TGCGCCAGCAGCTTGGCCCAGGGGAACACTGAAGCTTTCTTT.

The rearrangement joins TRBV20-1 to TRBJ2-7; 9 nucleotides agree with TRBD2. After removal of 6 bases from V and 5 bases from J, the junction contained 5 bases not matched to a gene. Per germline, CDR1 DFQATT and CDR2 SNEGSKA (reference sequence). This CDR3 is 12 amino acids long. The CDR3 DNA reads as TGCAGTGCCACCTCTAGCGGGAACGAGCAGTACTTC. Translated, it gives CSATSSGNEQYF.

The chain combines TRBV20-1 with TRBJ2-2; possibly TRBD2 for D (5 bases). Germline V lookup: CDR1 DFQATT, CDR2 SNEGSKA (reference sequence). There are 14 residues in the CDR3. V gave up 2 bases and J gave up 3 bases, with 10 bases separating them. CDR3 bases: TGCAGTGCTAGAAGAGGAGGTTACACCGGGGAGCTGTTTTTT. Translation gives CSARRGGYTGELFF.

This clonotype was detected only a few times. DNA for the CDR3: TGTGCCAGCAGCCAAGATTCTTTCTATGGCTACACCTTC. This encodes CASSQDSFYGYTF. The V and J genes are TRBV11-3 and TRBJ1-2; D is undetermined. This CDR3 has 13 residues. Trimming removed 5 bases at V and 4 bases at J, with 11 bases between. From germline, CDR1 is SGHNT and CDR2 YENEEA.

The CDR3, as DNA: TGCAGTGCTAGCGGCTTAATCGGGGCCAACGTCCTGACTTTC. This encodes CSASGLIGANVLTF. The chain combines TRBV20-1 with TRBJ2-6; D unclear. V dropped 3 bases and J dropped 4 bases, with 10 bases sitting between them. This CDR3 contains 14 residues. Germline V CDR1 and CDR2: DFQATT, SNEGSKA (reference sequence).

This clonotype has ten or more counts. This rearrangement joins TRBV15 to TRBJ2-2; no reliable D call. This CDR3 has 13 residues. Per germline, CDR1 LNHNV and CDR2 YYDKDF (reference sequence). V lost 2 bases to trimming and J lost 7 bases, with 8 bases between them. DNA of the CDR3: TGTGCCACCAGCAGACTACCCCTCGGGGAGCTGTTTTTT. Amino acids: CATSRLPLGELFF. Supplemented by reference TRBV15 and TRBJ2-2, the full variable domain reads DAMVIQNPRYQVTQFGKPVTLSCSQTLNHNVMYWYQQKSSQAPKLLFHYYDKDFNNEADTPDNFQSRRPNTSFCFLDIRSPGLGDTAMYLCATSRLPLGELFFGEGSRLTVL.

This sequence joins TRBV7-9 and TRBJ2-6; D is possibly TRBD2 (6 bases). Germline CDR1 SEHNR, CDR2 FQNEAQ (reference sequence). The CDR3 contains 15 residues. Trimming took off 4 bases at V and 0 bases at J, with 7 bases between the two ends. In DNA form, the CDR3 reads TGTGCCAGCAGCTCCGGGGGCTCTGGGGCCAACGTCCTGACTTTC. Amino acids: CASSSGGSGANVLTF.

The V call is TRBV10-3, the J call TRBJ1-2; no clear D gene. This CDR3 is 14 amino acids long. Germline CDR1 and CDR2: ENHRY and SYGVKD. Trimming took off 4 bases at V and 8 bases at J, with 17 bases between the two ends. Here the CDR3 reads CAISARSGEVGYTF. CDR3 bases: TGTGCCATCAGTGCTAGATCCGGGGAAGTGGGCTACACCTTC.

There are a few counts of this clonotype. The chain carries TRBV7-2 and TRBJ1-5; possible D gene TRBD1, 5 bases. The CDR3 contains 15 residues. V was pared by 5 bases and J by 4 bases, with 15 bases between. CDR1 is SGHTA, CDR2 FQGNSA, per germline. The CDR3 bases are TGTGCCAGCAGCGAAGGGGCCGCTATAAATCAGCCCCAGCATTTT. The encoded protein is CASSEGAAINQPQHF.

The chain links TRBV20-1 to TRBJ1-6; D not certain. The CDR3 runs to 14 residues. Per germline, CDR1 DFQATT and CDR2 SNEGSKA (reference sequence). The germline V and J ends were trimmed by 3 bases and 3 bases, with 9 bases remaining between them. The DNA for the CDR3 is TGCAGTGCTAGTTGGTCTAACTATAATTCACCCCTCCACTTT. This encodes CSASWSNYNSPLHF.

The chain combines TRBV19 with TRBJ2-7; TRBD2 aligns across 7 bases. Germline assignment: CDR1 LNHDA and CDR2 SQIVND (reference sequence). Trimming removed 1 base from V and 7 bases from J; junction bases left unmatched: 13. The CDR3 sequence is 16 residues long. Written as DNA, the CDR3 is TGTGCCAGTAGTATAGCAAGGACTAGAGCCTACAATGAGCAGTACTTC. It is translated as CASSIARTRAYNEQYF.

V gene TRBV7-2 combines with J gene TRBJ2-7; 9 bases match TRBD2. CDR3 length equals 17 residues. With 4 bases clipped from V and 2 bases from J, the junction kept 12 bases outside the gene matches. Germline V lookup: CDR1 SGHTA, CDR2 FQGNSA. The CDR3, as DNA: TGTGCCAGCAGCTCGAGGGTGCGACTAGCGGCCCCCTACGAGCAGTACTTC. This translates into CASSSRVRLAAPYEQYF.